These T cell receptor beta chains were read from a single sample in a study of beta chain features in type 1 diabetes. Only in-frame clones appear in the TCRdb table, and some are missing; sequencing was by immunoSEQ multiplex PCR. Of more than 350,000 clones listed, 11% are singletons. Sequences were obtained from naive CD4+ T cells from blood. The receptors come from a woman between 18 and 29 years old in good health. Both conserved end residues are part of each CDR3. Each record gives: D gene, J gene, V gene, clone size, CDR3 protein, CDR3 DNA. A D gene is named only where the DNA matches it firmly. For some rows the clone size is stated as once, few or many, or as a class when expanded; others skip it.

.	TRBJ2-1	TRBV6-5	.	CASRPGSYNEQFF	TGTGCCAGCAGGCCCGGGTCGTACAATGAGCAGTTCTTC
TRBD2	TRBJ2-7	TRBV10-3	.	CAIRTSGRPHEQYF	TGTGCCATCAGGACTAGCGGGAGGCCCCACGAGCAGTACTTC
.	TRBJ2-1	TRBV7-9	few	CASSPVGNEQFF	TGTGCCAGCAGCCCTGTAGGCAATGAGCAGTTCTTC
.	TRBJ2-2	TRBV15	few	CATSRGRAGELFF	TGTGCCACCAGCAGAGGTCGAGCCGGGGAGCTGTTTTTT
.	TRBJ1-6	TRBV4-2	few	CASSQGGDSPLHF	TGTGCCAGCAGCCAAGGAGGGGATTCACCCCTCCACTTT
TRBD2	TRBJ2-7	TRBV5-4	few	CASSSLGGGRTYEQYF	TGTGCCAGCAGCTCCCTGGGCGGGGGTCGAACCTACGAGCAGTACTTC
TRBD1	TRBJ2-3	TRBV9	few	CASSVTGVTDTQYF	TGTGCCAGCAGCGTGACAGGGGTTACAGATACGCAGTATTTT
.	TRBJ2-3	TRBV30	few	CVVNQNTDTQYF	TGCGTGGTAAACCAAAACACAGATACGCAGTATTTT
.	TRBJ1-2	TRBV7-9	few	CASSLAESTLYGYTF	TGTGCCAGCAGCTTAGCGGAGTCCACCCTCTATGGCTACACCTTC
TRBD2	TRBJ2-3	TRBV13	.	CASSGPGLAGTDTQYF	TGTGCCAGCAGTGGGCCGGGACTAGCGGGCACAGATACGCAGTATTTT
.	TRBJ1-2	TRBV29-1	few	CSVWDTIYGYTF	TGCAGCGTATGGGACACAATCTATGGCTACACCTTC
TRBD1	TRBJ1-2	TRBV5-1	few	CASSLVRGTATRYGYTF	TGCGCCAGCAGCTTGGTGAGAGGGACAGCCACAAGATATGGCTACACCTTC
.	TRBJ2-1	TRBV18	.	CASSPPVVNEQFF	TGTGCCAGCTCACCACCAGTCGTGAATGAGCAGTTCTTC
TRBD1	TRBJ1-5	TRBV30	.	CAWSATGDQPQHF	TGTGCCTGGAGTGCGACAGGGGATCAGCCCCAGCATTTT
.	TRBJ2-5	TRBV4-3	few	CASSQDAGHAVETQYF	TGCGCCAGCAGCCAAGACGCCGGACACGCGGTAGAGACCCAGTACTTC
TRBD1	TRBJ2-1	TRBV2	.	CASSEGETGSSYNEQFF	TGTGCCAGCAGTGAAGGGGAGACAGGGAGCTCCTACAATGAGCAGTTCTTC
TRBD2	TRBJ2-3	TRBV9	few	CASSTWTSGALTDTQYF	TGTGCCAGCAGCACGTGGACTAGCGGGGCCCTCACAGATACGCAGTATTTT
.	TRBJ2-3	TRBV7-2	few	CASSLVPGGVPTDTQYF	TGTGCCAGCAGCTTAGTTCCCGGGGGCGTACCCACAGATACGCAGTATTTT
TRBD1	TRBJ1-5	TRBV30	.	CAWSTGGRNQPQHF	TGTGCCTGGAGTACAGGGGGTCGCAATCAGCCCCAGCATTTT
.	TRBJ2-2	TRBV9	few	CASSVVDVGELFF	TGTGCCAGCAGCGTAGTGGATGTCGGGGAGCTGTTTTTT
TRBD1	TRBJ2-7	TRBV30	.	CAWNTSPGTGGYEQYF	TGTGCCTGGAACACGTCGCCAGGGACAGGGGGGTACGAGCAGTACTTC
TRBD2	TRBJ2-1	TRBV5-4	few	CASSSQLAGEHNEQFF	TGTGCCAGCAGCTCGCAACTAGCGGGGGAGCACAATGAGCAGTTCTTC
.	TRBJ1-6	TRBV5-1	.	CASTSDNLSFGYNSPLHF	TGCGCCAGCACTTCCGACAACTTGAGCTTTGGGTATAATTCACCCCTCCACTTT
TRBD2	TRBJ2-5	TRBV10-3	.	CAIRRDSGVETQYF	TGTGCCATCAGAAGGGATAGCGGGGTAGAGACCCAGTACTTC
.	TRBJ2-2	TRBV7-9	.	CAAVHYRVETGELFF	TGTGCCGCAGTTCACTACAGGGTAGAGACCGGGGAGCTGTTTTTT
.	TRBJ2-5	TRBV13	few	CASSSRTGPPETQYF	TGTGCCAGCAGCTCCCGGACCGGGCCCCCAGAGACCCAGTACTTC
.	TRBJ2-6	TRBV4-3	few	CASSYSGSGANVLTF	TGCGCCAGCAGCTACTCAGGGTCTGGGGCCAACGTCCTGACTTTC
.	TRBJ1-5	TRBV11-3	.	CASSLDLRRVNQPQHF	TGTGCCAGCAGCTTAGATCTAAGGAGGGTTAATCAGCCCCAGCATTTT
.	TRBJ2-1	TRBV1	few	CTSSQVVLTGRDEQFF	TGCACCAGCAGCCAAGTAGTCTTGACAGGCCGGGATGAGCAGTTCTTC
TRBD2	TRBJ2-5	TRBV4-2	.	CASSQWTSGYETQYF	TGTGCCAGCAGCCAATGGACTAGCGGCTACGAGACCCAGTACTTC
.	TRBJ2-3	TRBV5-6	few	CASSFAWVGRTDTQYF	TGTGCCAGCAGCTTTGCTTGGGTGGGCCGCACAGATACGCAGTATTTT
.	TRBJ2-3	TRBV7-2	few	CASSPGPTDTQYF	TGTGCCAGCAGCCCGGGGCCGACCGATACGCAGTATTTT
.	TRBJ1-2	TRBV30	.	CAWSNNFSKRGYGYTF	TGTGCCTGGAGTAACAATTTTTCCAAAAGAGGCTATGGCTACACCTTC
.	TRBJ1-4	TRBV7-2	few	CASSLNRVGEKLFF	TGTGCCAGCAGCTTAAACAGGGTCGGGGAAAAACTGTTTTTT
.	TRBJ2-5	TRBV4-3	.	CASSQERITAQYF	TGCGCCAGCAGCCAAGAGCGGATAACGGCCCAGTACTTC
.	TRBJ2-3	TRBV7-9	.	CASSPRGQDTQYF	TGTGCCAGCAGCCCGCGGGGGCAAGATACGCAGTATTTT
.	TRBJ1-3	TRBV9	.	CASSVLGQGNTIYF	TGTGCCAGCAGCGTACTGGGTCAGGGCAACACCATATATTTT
TRBD2	TRBJ2-1	TRBV7-2	.	CASSLLAGDGEQFF	TGTGCCAGCAGCTTACTAGCGGGAGACGGTGAGCAGTTCTTC
.	TRBJ2-3	TRBV5-1	.	CASSLEAVFTDTQYF	TGCGCCAGCAGCTTGGAGGCAGTATTCACAGATACGCAGTATTTT
.	TRBJ1-6	TRBV7-3	.	CASSLNSGSPLHF	TGTGCCAGCAGCTTAAACAGTGGTTCACCCCTCCACTTT
.	TRBJ2-4	TRBV2	.	CASKYAGGSKNIQYF	TGTGCCAGCAAATATGCTGGGGGCTCCAAAAACATTCAGTACTTC
.	TRBJ2-7	TRBV29-1	.	CSVAGRYSYEQYF	TGCAGCGTTGCGGGACGCTACTCCTACGAGCAGTACTTC
TRBD2	TRBJ2-7	TRBV4-2	few	CASSQDPGGPPYEQYF	TGTGCCAGCAGCCAAGATCCGGGAGGACCCCCCTACGAGCAGTACTTC
.	TRBJ2-3	TRBV5-1	.	CASSPRTSTDTQYF	TGCGCCAGCAGCCCCCGGACTAGCACAGATACGCAGTATTTT
.	TRBJ1-3	TRBV10-3	.	CAISESYSGNTIYF	TGTGCCATCAGTGAGTCTTACTCTGGAAACACCATATATTTT
.	TRBJ2-3	TRBV7-2	.	CASSLGRGPDTQYF	TGTGCCAGCAGCTTAGGGCGGGGGCCAGATACGCAGTATTTT
.	TRBJ1-3	TRBV7-9	.	CASSLAGAGLGNTIYF	TGTGCCAGCAGCTTAGCGGGTGCGGGCCTTGGAAACACCATATATTTT
TRBD2	TRBJ2-3	TRBV7-8	.	CASSHFPRGASTDTQYF	TGTGCCAGCAGCCACTTTCCGCGGGGGGCCAGCACAGATACGCAGTATTTT
.	TRBJ1-1	TRBV20-1	.	CSARVHTEAFF	TGCAGTGCTAGAGTTCACACTGAAGCTTTCTTT
TRBD2	TRBJ2-3	TRBV7-3	.	CASSSVAGSTDTQYF	TGTGCCAGCAGTTCCGTAGCGGGGAGCACAGATACGCAGTATTTT
.	TRBJ2-7	TRBV29-1	.	CSVEDDTAYEQYF	TGCAGCGTTGAAGACGATACCGCCTACGAGCAGTACTTC
.	TRBJ2-3	TRBV29-1	few	CSVEGGLTDTQYF	TGCAGCGTTGAAGGGGGGTTAACAGATACGCAGTATTTT
.	TRBJ2-6	TRBV29-1	few	CSVSRTSGANVLTF	TGCAGCGTTTCCAGGACCTCTGGGGCCAACGTCCTGACTTTC
.	TRBJ2-4	TRBV18	few	CASSPPTQKNIQYF	TGTGCCAGCTCACCACCAACACAGAAAAACATTCAGTACTTC
.	TRBJ2-1	TRBV4-1	.	CASSQDLGRVDGQFF	TGCGCCAGCAGCCAAGATCTGGGTCGCGTGGACGGGCAGTTCTTC
.	TRBJ1-2	TRBV5-1	.	CASSFLDKGRTYGYTF	TGCGCCAGCAGCTTTTTGGATAAAGGGCGAACCTATGGCTACACCTTC